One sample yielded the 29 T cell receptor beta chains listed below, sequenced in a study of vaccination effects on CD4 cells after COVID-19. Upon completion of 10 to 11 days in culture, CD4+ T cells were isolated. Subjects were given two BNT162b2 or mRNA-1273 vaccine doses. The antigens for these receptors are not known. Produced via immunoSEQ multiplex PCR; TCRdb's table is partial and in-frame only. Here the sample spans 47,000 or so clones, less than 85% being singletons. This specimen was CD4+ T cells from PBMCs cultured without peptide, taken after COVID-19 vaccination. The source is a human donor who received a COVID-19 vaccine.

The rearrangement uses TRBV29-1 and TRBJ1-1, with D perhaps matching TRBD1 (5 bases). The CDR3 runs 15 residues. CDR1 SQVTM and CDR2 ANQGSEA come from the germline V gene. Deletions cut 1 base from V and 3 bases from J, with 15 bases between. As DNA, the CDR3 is TGCAGCGTTGAAGGGGTTTGGGACCGGGACACTGAAGCTTTCTTT. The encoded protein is CSVEGVWDRDTEAFF.

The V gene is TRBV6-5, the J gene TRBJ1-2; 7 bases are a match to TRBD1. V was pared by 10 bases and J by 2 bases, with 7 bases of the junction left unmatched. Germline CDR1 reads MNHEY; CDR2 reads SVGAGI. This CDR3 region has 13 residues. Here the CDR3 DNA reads TGTGCCACCTGGGGACAGACCAACTATGGCTACACCTTC. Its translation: CATWGQTNYGYTF.

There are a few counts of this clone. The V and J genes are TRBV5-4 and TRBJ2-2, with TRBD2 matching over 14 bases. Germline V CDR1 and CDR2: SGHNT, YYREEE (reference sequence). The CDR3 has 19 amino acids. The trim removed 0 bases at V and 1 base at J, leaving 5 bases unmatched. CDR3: CASSLGGLAGGRNTGELFF. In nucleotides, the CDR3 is TGTGCCAGCAGCTTGGGAGGACTAGCGGGGGGAAGGAACACCGGGGAGCTGTTTTTT.

CDR3 bases: TGCACCAGCAGCCAGGACCGGGACAGGGCGAACACTGAAGCTTTCTTT. Translation: CTSSQDRDRANTEAFF. The genes are TRBV1 and TRBJ1-1; the D call in the table, TRBD1, was not verified against the DNA. TRBV1 is flagged as a pseudogene. The CDR3 spans 16 residues.

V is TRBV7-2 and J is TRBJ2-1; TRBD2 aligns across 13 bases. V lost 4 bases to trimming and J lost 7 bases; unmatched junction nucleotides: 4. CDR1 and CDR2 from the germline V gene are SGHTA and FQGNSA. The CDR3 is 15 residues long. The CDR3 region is CASSSGTSGINEQFF. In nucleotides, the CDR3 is TGTGCCAGCAGCTCCGGGACTAGCGGGATAAATGAGCAGTTCTTC.

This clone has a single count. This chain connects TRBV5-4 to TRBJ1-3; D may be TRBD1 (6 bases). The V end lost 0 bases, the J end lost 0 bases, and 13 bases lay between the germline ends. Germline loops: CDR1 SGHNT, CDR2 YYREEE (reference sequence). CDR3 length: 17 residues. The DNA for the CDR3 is TGTGCCAGCAGCTTGGGGGCAGGGGTTAGCTCTGGAAACACCATATATTTT. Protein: CASSLGAGVSSGNTIYF.

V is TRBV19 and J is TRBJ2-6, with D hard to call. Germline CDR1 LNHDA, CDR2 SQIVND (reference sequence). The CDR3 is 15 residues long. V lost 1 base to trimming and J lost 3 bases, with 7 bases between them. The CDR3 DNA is TGTGCCAGTAGTATAGCCGTAAGTGGGGCCAACGTCCTGACTTTC. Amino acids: CASSIAVSGANVLTF.

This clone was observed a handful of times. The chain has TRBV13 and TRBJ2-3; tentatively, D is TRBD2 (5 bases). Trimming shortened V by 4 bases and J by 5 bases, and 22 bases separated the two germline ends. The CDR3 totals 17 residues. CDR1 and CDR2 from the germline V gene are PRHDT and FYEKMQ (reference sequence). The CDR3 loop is CASSSEFGVQRVDTQYF. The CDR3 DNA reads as TGTGCCAGCAGCTCTGAATTCGGGGTCCAGCGAGTAGATACGCAGTATTTT.

CDR3 protein: CASTRRLAGGSEQFF. As DNA, the CDR3 is TGTGCCAGCACCAGACGGCTAGCGGGAGGAAGTGAGCAGTTCTTC. The V call is TRBV3-1 (or the pseudogene TRBV3-2), the J call TRBJ2-1, with 11 bases aligning to TRBD2. CDR1 and CDR2 (germline): LGHDT, YNNKEL (reference sequence). With V trimmed by 7 bases and J by 9 bases, 11 bases remained unmatched. The CDR3 totals 15 residues.

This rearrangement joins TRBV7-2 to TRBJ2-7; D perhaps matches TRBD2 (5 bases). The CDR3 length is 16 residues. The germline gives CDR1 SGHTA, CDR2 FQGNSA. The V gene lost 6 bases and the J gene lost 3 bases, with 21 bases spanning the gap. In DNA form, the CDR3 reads TGTGCCAGCAGTCTTCCTACTAGTTCCCTTTACTACGAGCAGTACTTC. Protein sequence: CASSLPTSSLYYEQYF.

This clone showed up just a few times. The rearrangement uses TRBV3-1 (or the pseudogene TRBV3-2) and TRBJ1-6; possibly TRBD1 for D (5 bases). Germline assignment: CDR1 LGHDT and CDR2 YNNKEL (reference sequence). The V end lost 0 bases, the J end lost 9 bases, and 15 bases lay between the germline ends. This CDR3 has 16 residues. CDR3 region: CASSQDSGLGGSPLHF. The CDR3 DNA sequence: TGTGCCAGCAGCCAAGATTCAGGTTTGGGGGGTTCACCCCTCCACTTT.

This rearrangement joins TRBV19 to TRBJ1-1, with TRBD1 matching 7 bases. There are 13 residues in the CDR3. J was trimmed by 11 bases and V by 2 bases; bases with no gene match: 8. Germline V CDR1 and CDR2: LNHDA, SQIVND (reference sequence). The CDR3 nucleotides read TGTGCCAGTAGTATACAAGGGGGCCGGGATGCTTTCTTT. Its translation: CASSIQGGRDAFF.

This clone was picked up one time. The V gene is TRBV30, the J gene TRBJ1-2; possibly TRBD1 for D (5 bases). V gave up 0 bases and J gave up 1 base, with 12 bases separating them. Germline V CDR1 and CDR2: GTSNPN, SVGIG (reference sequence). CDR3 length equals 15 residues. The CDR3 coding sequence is TGTGCCTGGAGTGTTTCAGGGCTGGGTAACTATGGCTACACCTTC. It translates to CAWSVSGLGNYGYTF.

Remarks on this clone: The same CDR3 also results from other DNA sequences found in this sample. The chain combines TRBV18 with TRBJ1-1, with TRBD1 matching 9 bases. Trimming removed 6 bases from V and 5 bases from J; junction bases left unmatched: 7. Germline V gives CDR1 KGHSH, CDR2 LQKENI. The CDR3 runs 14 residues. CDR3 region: CASSEGQGGTEAFF. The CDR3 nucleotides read TGTGCCAGCTCCGAGGGACAGGGTGGGACTGAAGCTTTCTTT.

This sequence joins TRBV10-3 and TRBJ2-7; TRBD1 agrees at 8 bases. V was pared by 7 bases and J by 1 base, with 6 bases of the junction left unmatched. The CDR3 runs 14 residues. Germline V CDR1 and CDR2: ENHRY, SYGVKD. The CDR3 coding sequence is TGTGCCATCAACGCGGGACAGGCATCCTACGAGCAGTACTTC. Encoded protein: CAINAGQASYEQYF.

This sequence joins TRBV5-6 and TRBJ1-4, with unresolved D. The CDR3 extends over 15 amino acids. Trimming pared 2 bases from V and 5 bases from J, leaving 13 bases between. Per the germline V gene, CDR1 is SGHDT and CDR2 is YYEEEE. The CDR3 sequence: CASSLSPGSNEKLFF. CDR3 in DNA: TGTGCCAGCAGCTTATCCCCGGGTTCAAATGAAAAACTGTTTTTT.

CDR3 amino acids: CASSITGTSYEQYF. The CDR3, as DNA: TGCGCCAGCAGCATAACAGGGACTTCCTACGAGCAGTACTTC. V gene TRBV5-1 combines with J gene TRBJ2-7; the D gene could be TRBD1 or TRBD2 (6 bases each). CDR1 and CDR2 from the germline V gene are SGHRS and YFSETQ. The CDR3 consists of 14 residues. Trimming removed 4 bases from V and 1 base from J, with 12 bases in between.

The CDR3 here is CASSYRQGRESYNEQFF. CDR3 bases: TGTGCCAGCAGCTACCGACAGGGGAGGGAATCCTACAATGAGCAGTTCTTC. J is TRBJ2-1 and V is TRBV7-8; TRBD1 might be the D (8 bases). The V end lost 4 bases, the J end lost 1 base, and 17 bases lay between the germline ends. Per the germline V gene, CDR1 is SGHVS and CDR2 is FQNEAQ. This CDR3 has 17 amino acids. Full variable domain (rest looked up from reference TRBV7-8 and TRBJ2-1): GAGVSQSPRYKVAKRGQDVALRCDPISGHVSLFWYQQALGQGPEFLTYFQNEAQLDKSGLPSDRFFAERPEGSVSTLKIQRTQQEDSAVYLCASSYRQGRESYNEQFFGPGTRLTVL.

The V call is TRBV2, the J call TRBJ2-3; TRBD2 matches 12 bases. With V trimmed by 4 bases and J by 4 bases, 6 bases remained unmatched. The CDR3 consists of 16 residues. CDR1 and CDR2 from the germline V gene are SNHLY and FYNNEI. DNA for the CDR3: TGTGCCAGCAGTGGACGGGCTAGCGGGGGGGCAGATACGCAGTATTTT. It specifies CASSGRASGGADTQYF.

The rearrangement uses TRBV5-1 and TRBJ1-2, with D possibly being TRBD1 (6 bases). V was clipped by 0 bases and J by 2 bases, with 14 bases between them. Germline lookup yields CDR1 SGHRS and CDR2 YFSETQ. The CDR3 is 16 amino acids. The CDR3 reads CASSLAGQPENYGYTF. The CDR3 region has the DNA TGCGCCAGCAGCTTGGCCGGACAGCCTGAGAACTATGGCTACACCTTC.

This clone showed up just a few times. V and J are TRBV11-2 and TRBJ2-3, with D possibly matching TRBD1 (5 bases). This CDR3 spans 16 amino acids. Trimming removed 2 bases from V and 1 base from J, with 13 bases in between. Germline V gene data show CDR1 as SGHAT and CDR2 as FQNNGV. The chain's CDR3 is CASSLLGQGRTDTQYF. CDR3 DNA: TGTGCCAGCAGCTTATTGGGGCAGGGCCGCACAGATACGCAGTATTTT.

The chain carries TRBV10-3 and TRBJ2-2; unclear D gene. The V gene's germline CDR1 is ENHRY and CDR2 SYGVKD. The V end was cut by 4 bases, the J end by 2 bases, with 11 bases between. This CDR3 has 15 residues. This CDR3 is CAISVSRSNTGELFF. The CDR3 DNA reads TGTGCCATCAGTGTTTCCCGGAGTAACACCGGGGAGCTGTTTTTT.

CDR3 in DNA: TGTGCCTGGAACGGTTTTCAAGGCTATGGCTACACCTTC. Translating it yields CAWNGFQGYGYTF. This chain connects TRBV30 to TRBJ1-2; D is undetermined. The V gene lost 4 bases and the J gene lost 4 bases, with 13 bases spanning the gap. The CDR3 covers 13 residues. Germline loops: CDR1 GTSNPN, CDR2 SVGIG (reference sequence).

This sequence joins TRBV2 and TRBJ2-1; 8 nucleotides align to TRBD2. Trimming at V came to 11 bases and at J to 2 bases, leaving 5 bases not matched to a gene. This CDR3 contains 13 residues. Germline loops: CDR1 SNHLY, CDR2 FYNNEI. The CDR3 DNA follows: TGTGCCGGATCGGGGGGGGCCTACAATGAGCAGTTCTTC. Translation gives CAGSGGAYNEQFF.

CDR3 sequence (DNA): TGCGCCAGCAGTTATTACCGGGACAGGGGGCCCACTGAAGCTTTCTTT. Translation: CASSYYRDRGPTEAFF. The J gene is TRBJ1-1, the V gene TRBV10-1, with 12 bases lining up with TRBD1. V dropped 5 bases and J dropped 4; count of bases not matched to a gene: 8. The CDR3 runs to 16 residues. Per germline, CDR1 WNHNN and CDR2 SYGVQD (reference sequence).

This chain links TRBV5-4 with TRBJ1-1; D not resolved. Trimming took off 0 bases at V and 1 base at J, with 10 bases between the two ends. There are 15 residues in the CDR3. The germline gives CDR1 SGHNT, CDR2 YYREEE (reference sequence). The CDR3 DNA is TGTGCCAGCAGCTTGGCCGAGAGAGCGAACACTGAAGCTTTCTTT. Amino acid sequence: CASSLAERANTEAFF.

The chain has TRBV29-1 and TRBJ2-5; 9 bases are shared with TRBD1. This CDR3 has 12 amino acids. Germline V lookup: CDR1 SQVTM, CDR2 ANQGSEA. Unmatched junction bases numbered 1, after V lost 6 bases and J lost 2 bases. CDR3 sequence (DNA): TGCAGCGTGGGACAGGGTCAAGAGACCCAGTACTTC. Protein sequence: CSVGQGQETQYF.

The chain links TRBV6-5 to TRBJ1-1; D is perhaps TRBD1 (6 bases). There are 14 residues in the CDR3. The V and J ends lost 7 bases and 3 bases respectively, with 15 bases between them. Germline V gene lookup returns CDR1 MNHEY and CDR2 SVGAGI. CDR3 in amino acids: CASTGAGAYTEAFF. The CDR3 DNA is TGTGCCAGCACCGGAGCGGGGGCCTACACTGAAGCTTTCTTT.

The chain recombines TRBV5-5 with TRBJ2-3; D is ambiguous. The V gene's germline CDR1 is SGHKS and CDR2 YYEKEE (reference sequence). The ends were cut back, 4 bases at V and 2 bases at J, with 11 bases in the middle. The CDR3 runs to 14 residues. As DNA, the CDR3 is TGTGCCAGCAGCATAGGGCCTACCACAGATACGCAGTATTTT. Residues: CASSIGPTTDTQYF.